Sequencing of this T cell receptor (beta chain) was carried out in a study of T cells in Graves' hyperthyroidism and ophthalmopathy. Each person with ophthalmopathy scored at least 3 on the Clinical Activity Score, reached NOSPECS grade 4 or higher, and had been ill under 3 months. This CDR3 comprises 14 residues. V lost 5 bases, J lost 8 bases, and 21 bases lay in between. The germline gives CDR1 SQVTM, CDR2 ANQGSEA. Researchers took RNA transcripts and amplified the TCR beta CDR3 regions from them. The primer set for the first-round RT-PCR of the TCR CDR3 was HTBI. MiXCR was run by TCRdb on the multiplex PCR reads, yielding one entry per CDR3 protein. The sample holds more than 350,000 distinct CDR3 sequences, roughly 15% seen once.

The receptor's source is a woman in her sixties or seventies with Graves' ophthalmopathy. The rearrangement uses TRBV29-1 and TRBJ1-2, with D possibly TRBD1 on 5 matching bases. Specimen: blood. CDR3: CSVSGTWNSGGYTF. In DNA form, the CDR3 reads TGCAGCGTTTCCGGGACGTGGAATTCGGGGGGCTACACCTTC.